The T cell receptor beta chain described here comes from a study of blood T cell repertoires in COVID-19 (dated by TCRdb to 2018 to 2020). Background on the whole study: Collaborator samples came from the United States, Italy and Spain and covered acute and convalescent phases of COVID-19. The material from the prospective study consisted of cDNA or gDNA derived from T cells, B-cell-depleted T cells, or PBMCs. The dataset comprised deeply sampled blood TCRbeta repertoires from subjects exposed to, actively infected with, or recovered from COVID-19. A freely available public database, intended as a resource for researchers studying the immune response to SARS-CoV-2, is where the repertoires were released. The samples were drawn from the first 160 participants of the ongoing ImmuneRACE study and from some 1,300 subjects provided by 6 global collaborators. Sample metadata almost always included a de-identified subject ID, COVID-19 status, age in years and sex. Where available, HLA class I and class II types were taken from metadata supplied by the sample provider and were not determined by assay-based typing.

The paper as a whole reports these results and caveats: The quantity of clinical and demographic metadata differed by source and by participant and was supplied without curation.

A note on this clone: The antigen this receptor binds is unknown. No much larger clonotype is one base removed from it; base qualities were not supplied.

TCRbeta CDR3 regions were amplified from genomic DNA using the immunoSEQ Assay, a bias-controlled multiplex PCR. The paper's data handling went like this. The number of nucleated cells in each sample was estimated from the amplification of reference gene primers within the assay. Sequence reads were collapsed and filtered to measure the absolute abundance of every unique TCRbeta CDR3 rearrangement. For each sample, productive Simpson clonality was calculated as the square root of Simpson's diversity index over productive rearrangements. TCRdb obtained this table from immuneACCESS and retained in-frame rearrangements with V and J assigned. These tables miss some clones; where compared with another copy, unresolved V genes account for less than half of the shortfall, and the remainder is unexplained. V, J and clone size are those of that table, while D and trimming were read from the DNA. The sample data list about 170,000 clones, and 80% to 85% of these were observed just once. More than 12% of the sample is held by the ten biggest clonotypes.

Taken from cysteine to phenylalanine, the CDR3 has 13 residues. Of all the DNA, just the CDR3 is kept, 39 bases in frame from base 1. Looking up the germline V gene yields CDR1 SGHDT and CDR2 YYEEEE. V sheds 6 bases and J sheds 4 bases, leaving 13 bases between their ends. One collaborating source in Seattle enrolled patients while the patients were actively infected and followed the patients over time throughout the course of disease. Each collaborating institution followed its own protocols to collect whole blood in K2EDTA tubes. For TCRbeta analysis, collaborators shipped samples as frozen whole blood, isolated PBMCs, or DNA extracted from either of those sample types.

The sequenced sample consisted of peripheral blood. The TCR originated in a woman in her 70s with COVID-19, enrolled during active disease. The rearrangement combines TRBV5-6 with TRBJ1-2; the D gene lacks a confident call. For the CDR3, the sequence is CASTQSGVYGYTF. The nucleotide sequence reads TGTGCCAGCACCCAATCCGGAGTCTATGGCTACACCTTC.